The 31 T cell receptor beta chains presented below share a single source sample, sequenced in a study of PD-L1 blockade in urothelial cancer. Time point described: pretreatment peripheral blood. Produced via immunoSEQ multiplex PCR; TCRdb's table is partial and in-frame only. The sample includes fewer than 45,000 clones, around 82% of them seen just once. Here the sequenced sample was PBMCs, taken around atezolizumab (anti-PD-L1) treatment. The receptors derive from a man aged 55-75 years with urothelial cancer.

The chain recombines TRBV30 with TRBJ2-7, with 9 bases matching TRBD2. This CDR3 region has 14 residues. Germline CDR1 reads GTSNPN; CDR2 reads SVGIG (reference sequence). V gave up 2 bases and J gave up 7 bases; unmatched junction bases: 9. The CDR3: CAWSLGGGAGEQYF. CDR3 in DNA: TGTGCCTGGAGTTTAGGCGGGGGGGCGGGGGAGCAGTACTTC.

The CDR3 is CASTRWGGGSYNEQFF. In DNA form, the CDR3 reads TGTGCCAGCACCAGGTGGGGCGGGGGCTCCTACAATGAGCAGTTCTTC. The chain links TRBV7-2 to TRBJ2-1, with 7 bases lining up with TRBD2. Unmatched junction bases numbered 9, after V lost 7 bases and J lost 0 bases. Germline assignment: CDR1 SGHTA and CDR2 FQGNSA. CDR3 size: 16 residues.

The rearrangement joins TRBV30 to TRBJ2-1, with TRBD2 matching 11 bases. Germline CDR1 is GTSNPN and CDR2 is SVGIG (reference sequence). With 6 bases clipped from V and 12 bases from J, the junction kept 16 bases outside the gene matches. The CDR3 has 15 amino acids. The DNA of the CDR3 is TGTGCCTGTCCACCCCGTAGCGGGGGGGCGGGGGGGCAGTTCTTC. Amino acid sequence: CACPPRSGGAGGQFF. Full variable domain (outside the CDR3, taken from reference TRBV30 and TRBJ2-1): SQTIHQWPATLVQPVGSPLSLECTVEGTSNPNLYWYRQAAGRGLQLLFYSVGIGQISSEVPQNLSASRPQDRQFILSSKKLLLSDSGFYLCACPPRSGGAGGQFFGPGTRLTVL.

This clone has only a few counts. V gene TRBV5-4 combines with J gene TRBJ2-2; D is undetermined. Germline values: CDR1 SGHNT, CDR2 YYREEE (reference sequence). CDR3 length: 15 amino acids. The V end lost 0 bases, the J end lost 0 bases, and 6 bases lay between the germline ends. The CDR3 region has the DNA TGTGCCAGCAGCTTGGCCAGTACGAACACCGGGGAGCTGTTTTTT. It translates to CASSLASTNTGELFF.

V usage is TRBV15 and J usage is TRBJ1-3; a weak D match, TRBD1 (6 bases). V was cut by 5 bases and J by 0 bases, with 14 bases left in between. CDR3 length equals 16 residues. From germline, CDR1 is LNHNV and CDR2 YYDKDF (reference sequence). CDR3 nucleotides: TGTGCCACCAGCCGGAGGGGGGAGGGCTCTGGAAACACCATATATTTT. Translated, it gives CATSRRGEGSGNTIYF.

This clone was seen a handful of times. The CDR3 DNA reads TGTGCCAGCAGCCAGGGCGGAGGGCAGGGTCACTATGGCTACACCTTC. This sequence encodes CASSQGGGQGHYGYTF. The rearrangement uses TRBV14 and TRBJ1-2; maybe TRBD1 (5 bases). The germline CDR1 and CDR2 sequences are SGHDN and FVKESK. This CDR3 region has 16 residues. V lost 3 bases and J lost 3, with 17 bases in between.

This clone was counted between two and nine times. The chain employs TRBV10-3 and TRBJ2-7; no clear D gene. Germline assignment: CDR1 ENHRY and CDR2 SYGVKD. There are 12 residues in the CDR3. Trimming stripped 4 bases from V and 1 base from J, with 5 bases between. CDR3 amino acids: CAISAPSYEQYF. The CDR3, as DNA: TGTGCCATCAGTGCCCCATCCTACGAGCAGTACTTC.

The table lists this clone with a few counts. The chain combines TRBV12-2 with TRBJ2-2; the table's D call, TRBD1, was not checked against the DNA. TRBV12-2 is recorded as a pseudogene. The CDR3 sequence is 15 residues long. The CDR3 region is CASRSGTPNTGELFF. CDR3 sequence (DNA): TGTGCAAGTCGCTCTGGGACACCGAACACCGGGGAGCTGTTTTTT.

This chain uses TRBV19 with TRBJ2-2; maybe TRBD1 (7 bases). CDR3 size: 16 residues. Trimming pared 3 bases from V and 3 bases from J, leaving 14 bases between. The germline V gene has CDR1 LNHDA and CDR2 SQIVND (reference sequence). The CDR3 loop reads CASSIQEGAYTGELFF. Here the CDR3 DNA reads TGTGCCAGTAGTATTCAGGAGGGGGCTTACACCGGGGAGCTGTTTTTT.

The rearrangement links TRBV30 to TRBJ2-3; 10 positions match TRBD2. Germline loops: CDR1 GTSNPN, CDR2 SVGIG (reference sequence). The J segment lost 3 bases and the V segment lost 6 bases, leaving 12 bases of the junction unmatched. This CDR3 has 16 residues. The CDR3 is CACLAGDATSTDTQYF. In DNA, the CDR3 is TGTGCCTGCCTAGCGGGGGACGCCACAAGTACAGATACGCAGTATTTT. Looking up the rest from reference TRBV30 and TRBJ2-3 gives the full variable domain: SQTIHQWPATLVQPVGSPLSLECTVEGTSNPNLYWYRQAAGRGLQLLFYSVGIGQISSEVPQNLSASRPQDRQFILSSKKLLLSDSGFYLCACLAGDATSTDTQYFGPGTRLTVL.

The chain links TRBV28 to TRBJ2-3, with 9 nucleotides matching TRBD1. CDR3 size: 14 residues. Germline CDR1 reads MDHEN; CDR2 reads SYDVKM. Trimming took 10 bases from V and 2 from J; bases not matched to a gene: 7. Written as DNA, the CDR3 is TGTGCCATCGGACAGGGGACCCCCACAGATACGCAGTATTTT. It yields the protein CAIGQGTPTDTQYF. Filled out from reference TRBV28 and TRBJ2-3, the complete variable domain reads DVKVTQSSRYLVKRTGEKVFLECVQDMDHENMFWYRQDPGLGLRLIYFSYDVKMKEKGDIPEGYSVSREKKERFSLILESASTNQTSMYLCAIGQGTPTDTQYFGPGTRLTVL.

This chain uses TRBV6-1 with TRBJ2-7; D is unresolved. Per the germline V gene, CDR1 is MNHNS and CDR2 is SASEGT. The CDR3 consists of 12 residues. The V end was cut by 3 bases, the J end by 3 bases, with 6 bases between. CDR3 bases: TGTGCCAGCAGTGACGCGCGCTACGAGCAGTACTTC. It encodes CASSDARYEQYF.

V and J are TRBV18 and TRBJ2-6; D might be TRBD1 (6 bases). In germline, CDR1 is KGHSH, CDR2 LQKENI. Trimming pared 4 bases from V and 0 bases from J, leaving 16 bases between. The CDR3 length is 18 residues. CDR3 sequence: CASSLKPGHLSGANVLTF. As DNA, the CDR3 is TGTGCCAGCTCACTGAAACCGGGACACCTCTCTGGGGCCAACGTCCTGACTTTC.

This chain connects TRBV19 to TRBJ1-1, with 7 bases lining up with TRBD1. Germline CDR1 LNHDA, CDR2 SQIVND (reference sequence). V shed 9 bases, J shed 1 base, and the junction held 5 bases outside the gene matches. The CDR3 loop spans 13 amino acids. CDR3 DNA sequence: TGTGCCAGCAGACAGGGCCCGAACACTGAAGCTTTCTTT. It translates to CASRQGPNTEAFF.

This chain connects TRBV6-1 to TRBJ2-7, with D possibly being TRBD1 (5 bases). Germline V lookup: CDR1 MNHNS, CDR2 SASEGT. V lost 4 bases and J lost 4, with 11 bases in between. The CDR3 is 13 amino acids. The CDR3 spells CASSGNRLYEQYF. Here the CDR3 DNA reads TGTGCCAGCAGTGGGAACAGGCTATACGAGCAGTACTTC.

The chain joins TRBV28 to TRBJ1-5, with D possibly being TRBD1 (6 bases). V gave up 0 bases and J gave up 2 bases, with 8 bases separating them. CDR1 and CDR2 from the germline V gene are MDHEN and SYDVKM. CDR3 length: 15 amino acids. The CDR3 loop is CASSLWGAGNQPQHF. The CDR3 region has the DNA TGTGCCAGCAGTTTATGGGGGGCCGGCAATCAGCCCCAGCATTTT.

This clone was counted once. The CDR3 DNA reads as TGCGCCAGCAGCTTGTCGGGGGACCCTCAAGAGACCCAGTACTTC. Protein: CASSLSGDPQETQYF. The gene calls are TRBV5-1 and TRBJ2-5; weak D call: TRBD2 (6 bases). The V end lost 1 base, the J end lost 2 bases, and 12 bases lay between the germline ends. The CDR3 runs to 15 residues. The V gene's germline CDR1 is SGHRS and CDR2 YFSETQ.

The CDR3 coding sequence is TGTGCCAGCAGCAAACCCGTGCCGGACAGGGGGCATGGCTACACCTTC. Protein sequence: CASSKPVPDRGHGYTF. The genes are TRBV21-1 and TRBJ1-2; the table assigns TRBD1, which was not confirmed against the DNA. TRBV21-1 is deemed a pseudogene. CDR3 length: 16 residues.

The sample holds a few counts of this clone. The chain recombines TRBV4-1 with TRBJ1-1; D uncertain. The CDR3 is 12 residues long. The V and J ends lost 4 bases and 6 bases respectively, with 9 bases between them. Germline loops: CDR1 MGHRA, CDR2 YSYEKL. The CDR3 region has the DNA TGCGCCAGCAGCCGGCCGGGTTCTGAAGCTTTCTTT. Translated: CASSRPGSEAFF.

The chain combines TRBV5-1 with TRBJ2-7; 11 nucleotides match TRBD1. This CDR3 is built from 14 residues. Germline CDR1 SGHRS, CDR2 YFSETQ. V was pared by 4 bases and J by 2 bases, with 2 bases of the junction left unmatched. CDR3 DNA: TGCGCCAGCAGCCCGGGACAGGGGGCCTACGAGCAGTACTTC. Its translation is CASSPGQGAYEQYF. Together with reference TRBV5-1 and TRBJ2-7, the CDR3 gives the full variable domain: KAGVTQTPRYLIKTRGQQVTLSCSPISGHRSVSWYQQTPGQGLQFLFEYFSETQRNKGNFPGRFSGRQFSNSRSEMNVSTLELGDSALYLCASSPGQGAYEQYFGPGTRLTVT.

The table lists this clone with a count of one. The chain links TRBV19 to TRBJ1-5; D is perhaps TRBD1 (5 bases). V was cut by 4 bases and J by 2 bases, with 9 bases left in between. The CDR3 extends over 14 amino acids. Looked up from germline, CDR1 is LNHDA and CDR2 is SQIVND (reference sequence). As DNA, the CDR3 is TGTGCCAGTAGTACCCGACAGCGCAATCAGCCCCAGCATTTT. This codes for CASSTRQRNQPQHF. Complete variable domain (other parts from reference TRBV19 and TRBJ1-5): DGGITQSPKYLFRKEGQNVTLSCEQNLNHDAMYWYRQDPGQGLRLIYYSQIVNDFQKGDIAEGYSVSREKKESFPLTVTSAQKNPTAFYLCASSTRQRNQPQHFGDGTRLSIL.

This chain connects TRBV30 to TRBJ2-5; TRBD1 aligns across 8 bases. Trimming took 3 bases from V and 4 from J; bases not matched to a gene: 7. This CDR3 contains 14 residues. From germline, CDR1 is GTSNPN and CDR2 SVGIG (reference sequence). The DNA of the CDR3 is TGTGCCTGGAGAAGATCCGGACAGGGAGAGACCCAGTACTTC. Its translation: CAWRRSGQGETQYF.

CDR3 in amino acids: CAWTKTQGVGNTIYF. DNA for the CDR3: TGTGCCTGGACTAAAACACAGGGAGTTGGAAACACCATATATTTT. The chain uses TRBV30 and TRBJ1-3, with a weak D call TRBD1 (6 bases). The germline gives CDR1 GTSNPN, CDR2 SVGIG (reference sequence). The CDR3 contains 15 residues. The V end lost 4 bases, the J end lost 3 bases, and 16 bases lay between the germline ends.

The chain carries TRBV7-3 and TRBJ1-6; the match to TRBD1 covers 8 bases. Germline lookup yields CDR1 SGHTA and CDR2 FQGTGA. The CDR3 consists of 14 residues. V gave up 5 bases and J gave up 8 bases; unmatched junction bases: 5. The CDR3 spells CASSPGQGYSPLHF. In DNA form, the CDR3 reads TGTGCCAGCAGCCCTGGACAGGGTTATTCACCCCTCCACTTT.

This clone was detected only a few times. The rearrangement joins TRBV28 to TRBJ2-7; 7 positions agree with TRBD1. CDR1 MDHEN and CDR2 SYDVKM come from the germline V gene. V shed 6 bases, J shed 1 base, and the junction held 9 bases outside the gene matches. CDR3 size: 15 residues. The CDR3 nucleotides are TGTGCCAGCAGCCCCGGGGACAGACTGTCCTACGAGCAGTACTTC. This encodes CASSPGDRLSYEQYF. Full variable domain (outside the CDR3, taken from reference TRBV28 and TRBJ2-7): DVKVTQSSRYLVKRTGEKVFLECVQDMDHENMFWYRQDPGLGLRLIYFSYDVKMKEKGDIPEGYSVSREKKERFSLILESASTNQTSMYLCASSPGDRLSYEQYFGPGTRLTVT.

The J gene is TRBJ2-2, the V gene TRBV13, with 10 positions matching TRBD1. Germline V gene data show CDR1 as PRHDT and CDR2 as FYEKMQ (reference sequence). The V and J ends lost 5 bases and 4 bases, in that order; junction bases with no gene match: 4. The CDR3 extends over 15 amino acids. The CDR3 DNA is TGTGCCAGCAGCCTCCGGACAGGGGGCACCGGGGAGCTGTTTTTT. Translating gives CASSLRTGGTGELFF.

The chain uses TRBV6-1 and TRBJ1-3; 9 bases line up with TRBD1. This CDR3 has 17 amino acids. Germline V gene data show CDR1 as MNHNS and CDR2 as SASEGT. The J segment lost 4 bases and the V segment lost 4 bases, leaving 11 bases of the junction unmatched. CDR3 loop: CASSAQMDRGSGNTIYF. DNA of the CDR3: TGTGCCAGCAGTGCCCAGATGGACAGGGGCTCGGGAAACACCATATATTTT.

The chain links TRBV4-1 to TRBJ2-1; tentatively, D is TRBD2 (5 bases). V dropped 3 bases and J dropped 3 bases, with 18 bases sitting between them. In germline, CDR1 is MGHRA, CDR2 YSYEKL. This CDR3 comprises 17 residues. CDR3 in DNA: TGCGCCAGCAGCCAGGTCCTCTTGTTGGGGAGCTACAATGAGCAGTTCTTC. It encodes CASSQVLLLGSYNEQFF.

J is TRBJ1-1 and V is TRBV10-3; D perhaps matches TRBD1 (6 bases). CDR1 is ENHRY and CDR2 is SYGVKD in the germline V gene. The V end lost 1 base, the J end lost 3 bases, and 6 bases lay between the germline ends. This CDR3 contains 13 residues. CDR3 loop: CAISEWTDTEAFF. The CDR3 bases are TGTGCCATCAGTGAGTGGACAGACACTGAAGCTTTCTTT.

The chain employs TRBV7-2 and TRBJ2-1; 11 bases fit TRBD2. Germline V lookup: CDR1 SGHTA, CDR2 FQGNSA. With 2 bases clipped from V and 3 bases from J, the junction kept 3 bases outside the gene matches. This CDR3 is built from 16 residues. CDR3 amino acids: CASSLFSGGDYNEQFF. The CDR3 DNA sequence: TGTGCCAGCAGCTTATTTAGCGGGGGGGACTACAATGAGCAGTTCTTC.

This clone appeared once. V usage is TRBV12-5 and J usage is TRBJ1-1; no clear D gene. The CDR3 totals 12 residues. V lost 5 bases and J lost 7, with 11 bases in between. Germline V gives CDR1 LGHNT, CDR2 FRNRAP. The CDR3 DNA is TGTGCTAGTGGTCCCGGGAGCCTTGAAGCTTTCTTT. It specifies CASGPGSLEAFF. Full variable domain (outside the CDR3, taken from reference TRBV12-5 and TRBJ1-1): DARVTQTPRHKVTEMGQEVTMRCQPILGHNTVFWYRQTMMQGLELLAYFRNRAPLDDSGMPKDRFSAEMPDATLATLKIQPSEPRDSAVYFCASGPGSLEAFFGQGTRLTVV.